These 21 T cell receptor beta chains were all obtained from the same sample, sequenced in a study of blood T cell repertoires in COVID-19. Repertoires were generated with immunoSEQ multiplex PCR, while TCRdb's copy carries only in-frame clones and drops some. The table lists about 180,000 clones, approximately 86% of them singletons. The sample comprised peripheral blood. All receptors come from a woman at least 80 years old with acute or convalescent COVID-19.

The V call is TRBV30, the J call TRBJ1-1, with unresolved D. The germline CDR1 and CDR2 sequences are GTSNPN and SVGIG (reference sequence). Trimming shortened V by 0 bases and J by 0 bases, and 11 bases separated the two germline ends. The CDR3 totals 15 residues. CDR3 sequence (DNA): TGTGCCTGGAGTGTACCCAGTAATATGAACACTGAAGCTTTCTTT. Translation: CAWSVPSNMNTEAFF.

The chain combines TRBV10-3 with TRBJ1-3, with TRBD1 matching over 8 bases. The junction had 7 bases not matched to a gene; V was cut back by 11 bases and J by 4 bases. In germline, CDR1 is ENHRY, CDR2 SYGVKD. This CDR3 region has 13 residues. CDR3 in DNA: TGTGCCGCCCAAGGGACAGGAGGAAACACCATATATTTT. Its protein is CAAQGTGGNTIYF.

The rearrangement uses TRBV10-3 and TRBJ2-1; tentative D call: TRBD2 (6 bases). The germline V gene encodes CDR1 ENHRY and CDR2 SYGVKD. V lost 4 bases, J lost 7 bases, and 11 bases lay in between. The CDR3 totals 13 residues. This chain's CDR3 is CAISVRLVNEQFF. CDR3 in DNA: TGTGCCATCAGTGTCAGACTAGTAAATGAGCAGTTCTTC.

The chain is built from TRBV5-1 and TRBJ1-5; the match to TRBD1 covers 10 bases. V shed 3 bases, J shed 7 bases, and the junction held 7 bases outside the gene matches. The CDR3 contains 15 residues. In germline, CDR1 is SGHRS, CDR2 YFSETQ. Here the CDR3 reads CASSWEGDRGQPQHF. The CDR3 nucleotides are TGCGCCAGCAGCTGGGAAGGGGACAGGGGACAGCCCCAGCATTTT.

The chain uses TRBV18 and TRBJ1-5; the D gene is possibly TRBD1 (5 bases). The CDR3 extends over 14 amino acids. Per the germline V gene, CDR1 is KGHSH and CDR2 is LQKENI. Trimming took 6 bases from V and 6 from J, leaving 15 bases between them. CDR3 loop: CASSKGGESQPQHF. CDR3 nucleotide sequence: TGTGCCAGCTCCAAGGGAGGGGAGAGTCAGCCCCAGCATTTT.

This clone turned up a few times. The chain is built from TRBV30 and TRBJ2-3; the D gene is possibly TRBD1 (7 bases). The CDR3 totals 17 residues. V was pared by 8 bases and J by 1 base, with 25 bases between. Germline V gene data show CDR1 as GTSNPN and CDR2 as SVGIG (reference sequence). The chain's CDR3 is CAGTQGRFAGGTDTQYF. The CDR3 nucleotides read TGTGCCGGTACACAGGGGAGGTTTGCTGGGGGCACAGATACGCAGTATTTT.

CDR3 in amino acids: CASSLFTGTGGGMNTEAFF. CDR3 DNA: TGTGCCAGCTCACTATTTACCGGGACAGGGGGCGGGATGAACACTGAAGCTTTCTTT. The chain employs TRBV18 and TRBJ1-1, with TRBD1 matching over 12 bases. This CDR3 has 19 residues. Unmatched junction bases numbered 12, after V lost 4 bases and J lost 0 bases. Germline V gives CDR1 KGHSH, CDR2 LQKENI. Combining the CDR3 with reference TRBV18 and TRBJ1-1 gives the whole variable domain NAGVMQNPRHLVRRRGQEARLRCSPMKGHSHVYWYRQLPEEGLKFMVYLQKENIIDESGMPKERFSAEFPKEGPSILRIQQVVRGDSAAYFCASSLFTGTGGGMNTEAFFGQGTRLTVV.

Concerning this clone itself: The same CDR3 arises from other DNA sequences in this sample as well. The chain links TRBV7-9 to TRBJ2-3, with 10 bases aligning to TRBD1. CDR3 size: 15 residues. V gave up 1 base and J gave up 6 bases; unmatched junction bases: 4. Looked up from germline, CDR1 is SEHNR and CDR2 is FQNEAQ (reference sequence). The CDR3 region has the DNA TGTGCCAGCAGCTTAGGACAGGGGGCCGGGGATACGCAGTATTTT. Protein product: CASSLGQGAGDTQYF.

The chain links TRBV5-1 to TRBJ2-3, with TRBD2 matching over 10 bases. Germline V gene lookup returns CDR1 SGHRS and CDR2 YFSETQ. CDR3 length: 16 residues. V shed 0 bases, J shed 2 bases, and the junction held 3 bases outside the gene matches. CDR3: CASSLVLAGATDTQYF. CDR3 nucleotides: TGCGCCAGCAGCTTGGTCCTAGCGGGGGCCACAGATACGCAGTATTTT.

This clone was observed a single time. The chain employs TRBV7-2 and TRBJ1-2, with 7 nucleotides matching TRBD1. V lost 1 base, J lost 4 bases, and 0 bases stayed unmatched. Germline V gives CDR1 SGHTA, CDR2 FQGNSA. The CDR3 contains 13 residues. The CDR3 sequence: CASSLDRGYGYTF. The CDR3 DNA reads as TGTGCCAGCAGCTTAGACAGGGGCTATGGCTACACCTTC.

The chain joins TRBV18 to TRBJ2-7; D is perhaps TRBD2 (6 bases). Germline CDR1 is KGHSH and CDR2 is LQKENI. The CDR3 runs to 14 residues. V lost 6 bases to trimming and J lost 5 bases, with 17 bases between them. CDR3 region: CASSIGNRGDEQYF. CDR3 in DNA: TGTGCCAGCTCCATTGGTAATCGCGGGGACGAGCAGTACTTC.

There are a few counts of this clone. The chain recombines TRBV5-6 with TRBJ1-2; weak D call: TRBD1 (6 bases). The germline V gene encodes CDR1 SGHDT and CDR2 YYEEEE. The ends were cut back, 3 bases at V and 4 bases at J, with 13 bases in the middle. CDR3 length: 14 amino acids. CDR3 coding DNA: TGTGCCAGCAGCTCCTCTACAGGGCCCTATGGCTACACCTTC. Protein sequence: CASSSSTGPYGYTF.

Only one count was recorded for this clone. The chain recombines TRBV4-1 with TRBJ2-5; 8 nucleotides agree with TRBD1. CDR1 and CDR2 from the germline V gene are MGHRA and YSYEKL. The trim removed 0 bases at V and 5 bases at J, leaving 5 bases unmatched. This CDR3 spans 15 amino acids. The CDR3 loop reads CASSQEGQELETQYF. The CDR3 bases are TGCGCCAGCAGCCAAGAGGGACAGGAACTTGAGACCCAGTACTTC.

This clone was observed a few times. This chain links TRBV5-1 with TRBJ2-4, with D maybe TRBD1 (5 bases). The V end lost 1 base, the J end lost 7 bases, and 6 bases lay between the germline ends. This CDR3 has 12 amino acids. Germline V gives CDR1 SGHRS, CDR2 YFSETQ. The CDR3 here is CASSLPGNIQYF. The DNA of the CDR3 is TGCGCCAGCAGCTTGCCAGGGAACATTCAGTACTTC.

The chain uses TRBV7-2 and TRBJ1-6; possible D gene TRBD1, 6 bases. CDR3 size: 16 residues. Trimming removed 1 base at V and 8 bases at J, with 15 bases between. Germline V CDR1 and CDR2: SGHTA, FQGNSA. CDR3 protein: CASSLGASGDHSPLHF. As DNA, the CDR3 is TGTGCCAGCAGCTTAGGGGCTTCAGGGGATCATTCACCCCTCCACTTT. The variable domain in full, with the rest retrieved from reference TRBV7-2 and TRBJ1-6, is GAGVSQSPSNKVTEKGKDVELRCDPISGHTALYWYRQSLGQGLEFLIYFQGNSAPDKSGLPSDRFSAERTGGSVSTLTIQRTQQEDSAVYLCASSLGASGDHSPLHFGNGTRLTVT.

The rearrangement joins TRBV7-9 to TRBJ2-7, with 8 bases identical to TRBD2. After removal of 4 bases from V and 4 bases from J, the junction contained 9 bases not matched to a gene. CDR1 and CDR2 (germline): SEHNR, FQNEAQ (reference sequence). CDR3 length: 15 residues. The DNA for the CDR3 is TGTGCCAGCAGCTCAACTCGACTAGCGCTTTACGAGCAGTACTTC. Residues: CASSSTRLALYEQYF.

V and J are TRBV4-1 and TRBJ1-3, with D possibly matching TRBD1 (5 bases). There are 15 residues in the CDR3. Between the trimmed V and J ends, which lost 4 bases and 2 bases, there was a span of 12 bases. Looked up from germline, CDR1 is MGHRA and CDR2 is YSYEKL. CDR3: CASSLGVQTGNTIYF. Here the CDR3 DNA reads TGCGCCAGCAGCCTAGGGGTTCAGACTGGAAACACCATATATTTT.

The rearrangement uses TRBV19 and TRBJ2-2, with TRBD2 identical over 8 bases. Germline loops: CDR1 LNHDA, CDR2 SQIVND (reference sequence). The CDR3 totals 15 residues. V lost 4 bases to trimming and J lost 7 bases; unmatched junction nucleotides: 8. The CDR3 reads CASSTRGGSVGELFF. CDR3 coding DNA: TGTGCCAGTAGTACCCGGGGGGGATCGGTCGGGGAGCTGTTTTTT.

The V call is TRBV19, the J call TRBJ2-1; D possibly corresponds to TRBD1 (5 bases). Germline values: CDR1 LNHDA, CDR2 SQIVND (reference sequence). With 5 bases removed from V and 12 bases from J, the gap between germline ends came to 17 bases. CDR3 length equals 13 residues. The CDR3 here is CASSSRQHISQFF. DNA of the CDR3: TGTGCCAGTAGTTCCCGACAGCATATTTCGCAGTTCTTC.

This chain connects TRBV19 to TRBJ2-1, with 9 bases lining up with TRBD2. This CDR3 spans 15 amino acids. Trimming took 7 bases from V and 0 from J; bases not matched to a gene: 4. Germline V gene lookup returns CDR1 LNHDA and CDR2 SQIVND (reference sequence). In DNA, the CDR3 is TGTGCCAGTACGACTAGCGGAGGCTCCTACAATGAGCAGTTCTTC. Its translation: CASTTSGGSYNEQFF.

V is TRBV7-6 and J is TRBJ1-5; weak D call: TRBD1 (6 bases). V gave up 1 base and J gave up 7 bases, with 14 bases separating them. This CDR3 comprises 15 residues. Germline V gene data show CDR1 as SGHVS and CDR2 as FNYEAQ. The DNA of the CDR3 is TGTGCCAGCAGCTTAGTACCAGGGGTTGGGCAGCCCCAGCATTTT. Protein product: CASSLVPGVGQPQHF. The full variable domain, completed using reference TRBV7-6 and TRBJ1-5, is GAGVSQSPRYKVTKRGQDVALRCDPISGHVSLYWYRQALGQGPEFLTYFNYEAQQDKSGLPNDRFSAERPEGSISTLTIQRTEQRDSAMYRCASSLVPGVGQPQHFGDGTRLSIL.